This is a list of T cell receptor beta chains from one sample in a study of Ad26.COV2.S vaccination and SARS-CoV-2 variants. Only in-frame clones appear in the TCRdb table, and some are missing; sequencing was by immunoSEQ multiplex PCR. The sample yields roughly 40,000 clones, roughly 84% seen once. The starting material was peripheral blood, obtained after recovery from COVID-19. The receptor set was obtained from a human donor who had recovered from COVID-19. CDR3s include the opening cysteine and the closing phenylalanine or tryptophan. Each record gives: CDR3 length, clone size, D gene, J gene, V gene, CDR3 DNA, CDR3 protein. The D gene is left open where the match is weak. The size field is filled for only some rows; it gives once, few, many or a size class.

cdr3_length: 15; clone_size: -; d_call: -; j_call: TRBJ2-3; v_call: TRBV28; cdr3_nt: TGTGCCAGCACCCTAGGGACTCCAAGCACAGATACGCAGTATTTT; cdr3_aa: CASTLGTPSTDTQYF
cdr3_length: 17; clone_size: -; d_call: TRBD1; j_call: TRBJ2-3; v_call: TRBV4-1; cdr3_nt: TGCGCCAGCAGCCAAGAGTCGGACAGGGATCGCACAGATACGCAGTATTTT; cdr3_aa: CASSQESDRDRTDTQYF
cdr3_length: 15; clone_size: few; d_call: TRBD1; j_call: TRBJ1-5; v_call: TRBV5-8; cdr3_nt: TGTGCCAGCAGCTTGAGAGGGGGCGGTAATCAGCCCCAGCATTTT; cdr3_aa: CASSLRGGGNQPQHF
cdr3_length: 15; clone_size: -; d_call: -; j_call: TRBJ2-3; v_call: TRBV4-2; cdr3_nt: TGTGCCAGCAGCCAAGATGGGCACGAGACAGATACGCAGTATTTT; cdr3_aa: CASSQDGHETDTQYF
cdr3_length: 14; clone_size: -; d_call: -; j_call: TRBJ1-2; v_call: TRBV18; cdr3_nt: TGTGCCAGCCACGACAGCCTGTCTAACTATGGCTACACCTTC; cdr3_aa: CASHDSLSNYGYTF
cdr3_length: 15; clone_size: -; d_call: -; j_call: TRBJ2-1; v_call: TRBV5-1; cdr3_nt: TGCGCCAGCAGCTTGTTCAGTACAGCCAACAATGAGCAGTTCTTC; cdr3_aa: CASSLFSTANNEQFF
cdr3_length: 13; clone_size: -; d_call: -; j_call: TRBJ2-1; v_call: TRBV5-6; cdr3_nt: TGTGCCAGCAGCTTAGGACCAGACAATGAGCAGTTCTTC; cdr3_aa: CASSLGPDNEQFF
cdr3_length: 15; clone_size: -; d_call: TRBD1; j_call: TRBJ1-4; v_call: TRBV6-5; cdr3_nt: TGTGCCAGCAGTCATAACCAGGGGGGGAATGAAAAACTGTTTTTT; cdr3_aa: CASSHNQGGNEKLFF
cdr3_length: 15; clone_size: -; d_call: TRBD2; j_call: TRBJ2-1; v_call: TRBV11-2; cdr3_nt: TGTGCCAGCAGCTTAAGTCGCGGGGGAGTCAATGAGCAGTTCTTC; cdr3_aa: CASSLSRGGVNEQFF
cdr3_length: 16; clone_size: -; d_call: -; j_call: TRBJ1-2; v_call: TRBV14; cdr3_nt: TGTGCCAGCAGCCAACAGGCGCTAGTATTGAACTATGGCTACACCTTC; cdr3_aa: CASSQQALVLNYGYTF
cdr3_length: 13; clone_size: -; d_call: TRBD1; j_call: TRBJ2-2; v_call: TRBV30; cdr3_nt: TGTGCCTGGAGCAACAGGGGTAACGGGGAGCTGTTTTTT; cdr3_aa: CAWSNRGNGELFF
cdr3_length: 13; clone_size: -; d_call: TRBD1; j_call: TRBJ1-1; v_call: TRBV2; cdr3_nt: TGTGCCAGCAGTCATCGACAGGGGACTGAAGCTTTCTTT; cdr3_aa: CASSHRQGTEAFF
cdr3_length: 15; clone_size: -; d_call: -; j_call: TRBJ1-1; v_call: TRBV5-1; cdr3_nt: TGCGCCAGCAAGGAACAGGCAGGACCAAACACTGAAGCTTTCTTT; cdr3_aa: CASKEQAGPNTEAFF
cdr3_length: 17; clone_size: -; d_call: -; j_call: TRBJ1-1; v_call: TRBV7-2; cdr3_nt: TGTGCCAGCAGCTTATGGAAGGTCGGGGCAGTGAACACTGAAGCTTTCTTT; cdr3_aa: CASSLWKVGAVNTEAFF
cdr3_length: 17; clone_size: -; d_call: -; j_call: TRBJ2-2; v_call: TRBV24-1; cdr3_nt: TGTGCCACCAGTGACCCCCAGAGGAGTCCGAACACCGGGGAGCTGTTTTTT; cdr3_aa: CATSDPQRSPNTGELFF
cdr3_length: 15; clone_size: -; d_call: -; j_call: TRBJ2-3; v_call: TRBV19; cdr3_nt: TGTGCCAGTGGGCCTACGCCTATTCTCACAGATACGCAGTATTTT; cdr3_aa: CASGPTPILTDTQYF
cdr3_length: 17; clone_size: -; d_call: TRBD2; j_call: TRBJ2-6; v_call: TRBV7-8; cdr3_nt: TGTGCCAGCAGCCCCCCTAGCGGGGCGTCTGGGGCCAACGTCCTGACTTTC; cdr3_aa: CASSPPSGASGANVLTF
cdr3_length: 15; clone_size: -; d_call: -; j_call: TRBJ2-1; v_call: TRBV19; cdr3_nt: TGTGCCAGTACCCTATCCCCCGTCCGCGGGAATGAGCAGTTCTTC; cdr3_aa: CASTLSPVRGNEQFF
cdr3_length: 14; clone_size: -; d_call: -; j_call: TRBJ1-1; v_call: TRBV3-1/TRBV3-2; cdr3_nt: TGTGCCAGCAGCCAGGTCGGCAGGAACACTGAAGCTTTCTTT; cdr3_aa: CASSQVGRNTEAFF
cdr3_length: 13; clone_size: few; d_call: -; j_call: TRBJ2-7; v_call: TRBV28; cdr3_nt: TGTGCCAGCACGAATAGCGTAGCCTACGAGCAGTACTTC; cdr3_aa: CASTNSVAYEQYF
cdr3_length: 15; clone_size: -; d_call: -; j_call: TRBJ1-4; v_call: TRBV6-5; cdr3_nt: TGTGCCAGCAGACCGAGGGGAGGGTTGGGAGAAAAACTGTTTTTT; cdr3_aa: CASRPRGGLGEKLFF
cdr3_length: 13; clone_size: few; d_call: TRBD1; j_call: TRBJ1-1; v_call: TRBV15; cdr3_nt: TGTGCCACCAGCAGCTCTGACAGGGGTGCGGCTTTCTTT; cdr3_aa: CATSSSDRGAAFF
cdr3_length: 16; clone_size: -; d_call: -; j_call: TRBJ1-6; v_call: TRBV3-1/TRBV3-2; cdr3_nt: TGTGCCAGCAGCCAAGCGGGGGGGACATCCCATTCACCCCTCCACTTT; cdr3_aa: CASSQAGGTSHSPLHF
cdr3_length: 15; clone_size: -; d_call: -; j_call: TRBJ2-4; v_call: TRBV27; cdr3_nt: TGTGCCAGCAGTTTATCCACGAGGCCCCAGAACATTCAGTACTTC; cdr3_aa: CASSLSTRPQNIQYF
cdr3_length: 13; clone_size: few; d_call: -; j_call: TRBJ2-2; v_call: TRBV5-5; cdr3_nt: TGTGCCAGCAGCTTGATGAACACCGGGGAGCTGTTTTTT; cdr3_aa: CASSLMNTGELFF
cdr3_length: 15; clone_size: -; d_call: TRBD2; j_call: TRBJ2-5; v_call: TRBV10-2; cdr3_nt: TGCGCCAGCAGTTCCGGGACTAGCGGGGTTGAGACCCAGTACTTC; cdr3_aa: CASSSGTSGVETQYF